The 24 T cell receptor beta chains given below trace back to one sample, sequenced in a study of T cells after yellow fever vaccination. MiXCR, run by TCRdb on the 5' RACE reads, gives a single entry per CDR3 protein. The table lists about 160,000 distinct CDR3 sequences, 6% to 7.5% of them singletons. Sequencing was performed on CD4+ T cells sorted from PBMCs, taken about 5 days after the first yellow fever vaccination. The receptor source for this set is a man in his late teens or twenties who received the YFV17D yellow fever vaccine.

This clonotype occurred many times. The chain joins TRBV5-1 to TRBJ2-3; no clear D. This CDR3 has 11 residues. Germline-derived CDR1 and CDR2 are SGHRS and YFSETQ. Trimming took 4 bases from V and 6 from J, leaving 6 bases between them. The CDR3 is CASSGDDTQYF. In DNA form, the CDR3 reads TGCGCCAGCAGCGGAGATGATACGCAGTATTTT.

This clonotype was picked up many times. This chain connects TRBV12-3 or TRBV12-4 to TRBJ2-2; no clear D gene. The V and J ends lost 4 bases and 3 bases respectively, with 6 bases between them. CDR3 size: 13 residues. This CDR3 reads CASSSSYTGELFF. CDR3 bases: TGTGCCAGCAGTTCGAGCTACACCGGGGAGCTGTTTTTT.

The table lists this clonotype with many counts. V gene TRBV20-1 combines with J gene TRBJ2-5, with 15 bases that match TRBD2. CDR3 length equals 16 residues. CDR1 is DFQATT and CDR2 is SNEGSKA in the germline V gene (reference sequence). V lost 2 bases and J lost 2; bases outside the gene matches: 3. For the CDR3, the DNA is TGCAGTGCTAGACAAGGACTAGCGGGGGGGCAAGAGACCCAGTACTTC. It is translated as CSARQGLAGGQETQYF.

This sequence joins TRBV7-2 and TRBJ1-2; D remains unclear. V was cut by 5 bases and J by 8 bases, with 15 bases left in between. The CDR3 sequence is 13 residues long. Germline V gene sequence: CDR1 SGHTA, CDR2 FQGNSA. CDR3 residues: CASSLDGTLGYTF. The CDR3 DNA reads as TGTGCCAGCAGCCTAGACGGAACCCTAGGCTACACCTTC.

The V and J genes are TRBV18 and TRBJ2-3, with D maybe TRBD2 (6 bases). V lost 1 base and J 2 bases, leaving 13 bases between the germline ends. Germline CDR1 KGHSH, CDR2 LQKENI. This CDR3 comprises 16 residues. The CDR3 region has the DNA TGTGCCAGCTCACCACTCGAGTGGGGGGACACAGATACGCAGTATTTT. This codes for CASSPLEWGDTDTQYF. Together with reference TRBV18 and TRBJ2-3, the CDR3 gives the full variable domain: NAGVMQNPRHLVRRRGQEARLRCSPMKGHSHVYWYRQLPEEGLKFMVYLQKENIIDESGMPKERFSAEFPKEGPSILRIQQVVRGDSAAYFCASSPLEWGDTDTQYFGPGTRLTVL.

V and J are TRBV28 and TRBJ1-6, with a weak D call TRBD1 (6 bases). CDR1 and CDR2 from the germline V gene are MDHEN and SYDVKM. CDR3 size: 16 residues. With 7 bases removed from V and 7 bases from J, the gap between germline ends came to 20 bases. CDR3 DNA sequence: TGTGCCAGCACCTCTCGCCGGGGGGCATTGAATTCACCCCTCCACTTT. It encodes CASTSRRGALNSPLHF.

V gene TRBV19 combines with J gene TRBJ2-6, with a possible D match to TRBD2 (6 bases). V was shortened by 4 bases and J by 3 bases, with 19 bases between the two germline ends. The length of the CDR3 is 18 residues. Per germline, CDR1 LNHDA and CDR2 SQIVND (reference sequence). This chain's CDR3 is CASSRLALKADGANVLTF. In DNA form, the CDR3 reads TGTGCCAGTAGTAGGCTAGCGCTCAAAGCGGATGGGGCCAACGTCCTGACTTTC.

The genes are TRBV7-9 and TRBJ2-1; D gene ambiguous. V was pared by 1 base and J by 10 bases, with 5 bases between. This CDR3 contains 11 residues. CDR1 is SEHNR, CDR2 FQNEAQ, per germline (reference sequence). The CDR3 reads CASSLEWEQFF. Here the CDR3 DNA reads TGTGCCAGCAGCTTAGAATGGGAGCAGTTCTTC.

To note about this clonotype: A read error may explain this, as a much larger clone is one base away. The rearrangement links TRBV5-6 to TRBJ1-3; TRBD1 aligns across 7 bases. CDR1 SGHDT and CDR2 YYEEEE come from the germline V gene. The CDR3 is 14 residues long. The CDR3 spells CARSSQGSGNTIYF. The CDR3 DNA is TGTGCCAGGAGCTCACAGGGGTCTGGAAACACCATATATTTT.

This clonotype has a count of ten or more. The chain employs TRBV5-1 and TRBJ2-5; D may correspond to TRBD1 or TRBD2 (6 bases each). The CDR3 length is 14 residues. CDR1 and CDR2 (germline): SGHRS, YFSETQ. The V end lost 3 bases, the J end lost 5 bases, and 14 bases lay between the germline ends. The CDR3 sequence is CASSSLGGSETQYF. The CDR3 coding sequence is TGCGCCAGCAGCTCCCTCGGGGGCTCGGAGACCCAGTACTTC. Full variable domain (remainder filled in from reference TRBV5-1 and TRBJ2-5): KAGVTQTPRYLIKTRGQQVTLSCSPISGHRSVSWYQQTPGQGLQFLFEYFSETQRNKGNFPGRFSGRQFSNSRSEMNVSTLELGDSALYLCASSSLGGSETQYFGPGTRLLVL.

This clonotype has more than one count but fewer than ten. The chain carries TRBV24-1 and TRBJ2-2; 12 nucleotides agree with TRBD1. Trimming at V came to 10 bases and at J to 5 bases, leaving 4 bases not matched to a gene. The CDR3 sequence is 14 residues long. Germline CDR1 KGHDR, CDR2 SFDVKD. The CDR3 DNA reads TGTGCCACGAGGGACAGGGGGCGGACCGGGGAGCTGTTTTTT. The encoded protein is CATRDRGRTGELFF.

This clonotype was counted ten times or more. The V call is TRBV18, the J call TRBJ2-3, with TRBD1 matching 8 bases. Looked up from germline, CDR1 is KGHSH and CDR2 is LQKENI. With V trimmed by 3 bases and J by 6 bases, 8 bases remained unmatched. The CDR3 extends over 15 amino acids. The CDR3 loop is CASSPFETGVDTQYF. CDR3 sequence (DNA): TGTGCCAGCTCACCCTTCGAGACAGGGGTCGATACGCAGTATTTT.

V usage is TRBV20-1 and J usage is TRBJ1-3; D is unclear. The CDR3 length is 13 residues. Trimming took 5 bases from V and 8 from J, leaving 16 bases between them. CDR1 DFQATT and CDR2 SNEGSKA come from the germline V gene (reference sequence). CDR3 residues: CSAPSSPAHTIYF. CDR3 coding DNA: TGCAGTGCTCCAAGTTCCCCCGCTCACACCATATATTTT.

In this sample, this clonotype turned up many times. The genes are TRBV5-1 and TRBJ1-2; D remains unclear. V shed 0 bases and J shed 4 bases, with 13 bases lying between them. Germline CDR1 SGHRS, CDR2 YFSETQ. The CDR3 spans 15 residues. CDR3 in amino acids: CASSLGSGIGYGYTF. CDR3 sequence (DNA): TGCGCCAGCAGCTTGGGCTCCGGAATTGGCTATGGCTACACCTTC.

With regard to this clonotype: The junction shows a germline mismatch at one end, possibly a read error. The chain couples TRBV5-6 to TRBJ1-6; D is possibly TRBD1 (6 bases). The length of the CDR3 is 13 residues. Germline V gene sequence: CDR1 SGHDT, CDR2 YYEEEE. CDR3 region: CAISPGQPPPLHF. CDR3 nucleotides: TGTGCCATCAGCCCCGGACAGCCGCCACCCCTCCACTTT.

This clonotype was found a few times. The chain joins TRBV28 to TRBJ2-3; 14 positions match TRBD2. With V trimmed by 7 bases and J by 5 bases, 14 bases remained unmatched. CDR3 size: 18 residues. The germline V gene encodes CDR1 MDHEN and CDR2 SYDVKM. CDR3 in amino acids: CASTNPRTSGGRGDTQYF. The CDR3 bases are TGTGCCAGCACCAATCCCCGGACTAGCGGGGGGCGGGGAGATACGCAGTATTTT.

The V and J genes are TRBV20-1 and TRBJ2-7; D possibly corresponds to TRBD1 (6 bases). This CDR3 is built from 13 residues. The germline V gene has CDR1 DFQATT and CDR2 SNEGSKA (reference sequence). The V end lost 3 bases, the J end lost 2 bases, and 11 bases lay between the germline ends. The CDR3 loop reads CSASPTGTYEQYV. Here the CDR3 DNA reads TGCAGTGCTAGTCCAACAGGGACCTACGAGCAGTACGTC.

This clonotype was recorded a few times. This CDR3 is CASSLTSGGPASYNEQFF. In nucleotides, the CDR3 is TGTGCCAGCAGCCTGACTAGCGGGGGTCCTGCAAGTTACAATGAGCAGTTCTTC. The J gene is TRBJ2-1, the V gene TRBV11-2, with 12 bases identical to TRBD2. Germline V gene lookup returns CDR1 SGHAT and CDR2 FQNNGV. J gave up 4 bases and V 5 bases, and 12 bases lay outside the gene matches. CDR3 size: 18 residues.

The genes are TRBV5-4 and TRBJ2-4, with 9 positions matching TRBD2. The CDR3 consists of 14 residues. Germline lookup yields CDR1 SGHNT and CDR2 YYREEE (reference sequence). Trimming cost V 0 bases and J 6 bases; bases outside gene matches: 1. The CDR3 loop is CASSLGAGGNIQYF. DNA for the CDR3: TGTGCCAGCAGCTTGGGAGCGGGAGGAAACATTCAGTACTTC. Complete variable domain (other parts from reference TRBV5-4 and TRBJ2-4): ETGVTQSPTHLIKTRGQQVTLRCSSQSGHNTVSWYQQALGQGPQFIFQYYREEENGRGNFPPRFSGLQFPNYSSELNVNALELDDSALYLCASSLGAGGNIQYFGAGTRLSVL.

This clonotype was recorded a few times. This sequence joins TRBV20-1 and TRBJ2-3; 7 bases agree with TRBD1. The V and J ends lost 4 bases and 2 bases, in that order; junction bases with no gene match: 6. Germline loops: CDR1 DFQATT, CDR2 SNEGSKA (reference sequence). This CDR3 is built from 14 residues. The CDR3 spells CSAIRDRDTDTQYF. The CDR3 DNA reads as TGCAGTGCTATCCGGGACAGAGACACAGATACGCAGTATTTT.

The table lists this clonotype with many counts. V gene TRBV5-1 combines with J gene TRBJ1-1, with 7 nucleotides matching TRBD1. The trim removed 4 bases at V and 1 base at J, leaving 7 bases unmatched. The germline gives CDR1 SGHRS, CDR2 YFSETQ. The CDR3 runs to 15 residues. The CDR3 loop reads CASSGAGTANTEAFF. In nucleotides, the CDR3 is TGCGCCAGCAGCGGCGCCGGGACAGCGAACACTGAAGCTTTCTTT.

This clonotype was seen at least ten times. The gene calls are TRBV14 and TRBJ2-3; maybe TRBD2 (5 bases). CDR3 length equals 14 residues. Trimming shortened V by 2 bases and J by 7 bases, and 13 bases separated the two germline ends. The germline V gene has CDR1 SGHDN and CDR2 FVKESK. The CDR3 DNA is TGTGCCAGCAGCCAATCAACAGCGGCAAATACGCAGTATTTT. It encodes CASSQSTAANTQYF.

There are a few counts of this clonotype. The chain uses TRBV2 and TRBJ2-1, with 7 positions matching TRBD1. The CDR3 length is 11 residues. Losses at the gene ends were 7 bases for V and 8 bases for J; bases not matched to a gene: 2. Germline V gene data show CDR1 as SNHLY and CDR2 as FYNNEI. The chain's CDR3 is CASKTGDEQFF. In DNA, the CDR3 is TGTGCCAGCAAAACAGGGGATGAGCAGTTCTTC.

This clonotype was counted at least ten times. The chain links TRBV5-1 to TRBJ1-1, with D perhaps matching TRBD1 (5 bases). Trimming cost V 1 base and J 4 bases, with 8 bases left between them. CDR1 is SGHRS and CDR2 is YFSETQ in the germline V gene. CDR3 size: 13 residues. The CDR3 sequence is CASSLLGLTEAFF. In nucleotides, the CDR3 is TGCGCCAGCAGCTTGTTGGGGCTCACTGAAGCTTTCTTT.